This T cell receptor (beta chain) was recovered during a study of cytomegalovirus exposure and HLA in healthy donors. The PCR employed 60 Vbeta primers together with 13 Jbeta primers. Libraries were prepared by immunoSEQ multiplex PCR; TCRdb keeps only in-frame clonotypes and omits some of them. The table shows 100,000 to 130,000 clones, with 65% to 85% occurring only once. Germline CDR1 reads SGHTA; CDR2 reads FQGNSA. CDR3 length equals 14 residues. Trimming removed 2 bases from V and 10 bases from J; junction bases left unmatched: 5. The sample taken for sequencing was PBMCs. The rearrangement links TRBV7-2 to TRBJ1-6, with 7 bases aligning to TRBD1. This clonotype was obtained from a man between 18 and 35 years old in good health and CMV-seronegative. The DNA for the CDR3 is TGTGCCAGCAGCTTAAGGGGACAGAACTCACCCCTCCACTTT. This encodes CASSLRGQNSPLHF. Full variable domain (missing parts from reference TRBV7-2 and TRBJ1-6): GAGVSQSPSNKVTEKGKDVELRCDPISGHTALYWYRQSLGQGLEFLIYFQGNSAPDKSGLPSDRFSAERTGGSVSTLTIQRTQQEDSAVYLCASSLRGQNSPLHFGNGTRLTVT.